Sequencing of this T cell receptor beta chain was carried out in a study of blood T cell repertoires in COVID-19 (dated by TCRdb to the early 2020s). Notes on the research overall: Collaborator samples came from the United States, Italy and Spain and covered acute and convalescent phases of COVID-19. The material from the prospective study consisted of cDNA or gDNA derived from T cells, B-cell-depleted T cells, or PBMCs. The dataset comprised deeply sampled blood TCRbeta repertoires from subjects exposed to, actively infected with, or recovered from COVID-19. The repertoires were released in a freely available public database meant as a resource for research on the immune response to SARS-CoV-2. The samples were drawn from the first 160 participants of the ongoing ImmuneRACE study and from more than 1,000 subjects provided by 6 global collaborators. Nearly every sample came with metadata listing a de-identified subject ID, COVID-19 status, age in years and sex. Where available, HLA class I and class II types were taken from metadata supplied by the sample provider and were not determined by assay-based typing.

As for this clone: Its antigen remains undetermined. No quality values exist for individual bases; no much larger clone is one base distant.

According to the germline V gene, CDR1 reads SGDLS and CDR2 reads YYNGEE. At the junction V is shortened by 3 bases and J by 1 base, with 11 bases in between. From cysteine to phenylalanine, the CDR3 is 15 amino acids long. Only the CDR3 part of the read is kept: 45 bases, read in frame from the first base. Beyond this particular receptor, the publication reports: How much clinical and demographic metadata was included differed by source and by participant, and the metadata was provided uncurated.

In the prospective study, participants were about 18 to 89 years old, resided in about two dozen geographic areas of the United States, and were enrolled through a virtual design. In the prospective study, cohorts were assigned on the basis of participant-reported clinical history obtained from a screening survey and a study questionnaire. Mobile phlebotomists in the prospective study collected whole blood, serum and a nasopharyngeal or oropharyngeal swab from every participant. Participants in the prospective study had the option to provide additional blood draws and questionnaires over an approximately 2-month period. Before DNA extraction, blood samples from the prospective study were shipped at room temperature or frozen. TCRbeta CDR3 regions were amplified from genomic DNA by means of the immunoSEQ Assay, a bias-controlled multiplex PCR. Turning to the authors' computational methods: The number of nucleated cells in each sample was estimated from the amplification of reference gene primers within the assay. To quantify the absolute abundance of each unique TCRbeta CDR3 rearrangement, sequence reads were collapsed and filtered. Productive Simpson clonality was computed per sample as the square root of Simpson's diversity index over productive rearrangements. In TCRdb, the immuneACCESS table is reduced to in-frame sequences with V and J assigned. These tables do not hold every clone; where another copy was compared, an unresolved V gene accounts for under half, and the others remain unexplained. Clone size and V and J calls were adopted from that table, with D and trimming inferred from the DNA. Here the sample has roughly 250,000 clones; approximately 88% occur a single time. Around 1.2% of the sample belongs to the ten largest clones.

Here the chain combines TRBV9 and TRBJ2-1; perhaps TRBD2 is the D gene, with 5 bases matching. This clonotype originated in a woman between 40 and 55 years old with acute COVID-19. Sequencing was carried out using PBMCs or T cells enriched from blood (not recorded which). This receptor has the CDR3 CASSEVSGSYNEQFF. The DNA sequence is as follows: TGTGCCAGCAGCGAAGTCAGCGGATCCTACAATGAGCAGTTCTTC.